The next 18 T cell receptor beta chains were all read from a single sample in a study of OX40 agonist ivuxolimab in advanced cancers. The method was the immunoSEQ multiplex PCR assay. TCRdb mirrors the immuneACCESS table, restricted to in-frame sequences. Some clones are absent from its copies; in checked studies, under half trace to an unresolved V gene, and the reason for the others is unknown. The sample has almost 65,000 clones on record, 65% to 90% of them singletons. The biggest ten clones account for about 0.75% of the sample. Material: CD4+ or CD8+ T cells sorted from blood, obtained in a trial of the OX40 agonist ivuxolimab. Every receptor here comes from an adult with an advanced solid tumor such as melanoma, head and neck, liver or kidney cancer.

The chain employs TRBV10-2 and TRBJ1-2; perhaps TRBD1 as D (6 bases). The CDR3 runs 15 residues. The ends were cut back, 10 bases at V and 5 bases at J, with 23 bases in the middle. Germline V gives CDR1 WSHSY, CDR2 SAAADI. CDR3 coding DNA: TGCGCCACCCTCCCTCCGGGGGTTCAGGGGTATGGCTACACCTTC. The encoded protein is CATLPPGVQGYGYTF.

The V and J genes are TRBV11-2 and TRBJ2-3; D uncertain. The CDR3 is 15 residues long. Germline CDR1 is SGHAT and CDR2 is FQNNGV. V shed 5 bases and J shed 0 bases, with 12 bases lying between them. CDR3 sequence: CASSQVGSSTDTQYF. The CDR3 DNA follows: TGTGCCAGCAGCCAAGTGGGGTCTAGCACAGATACGCAGTATTTT.

V and J are TRBV5-4 and TRBJ2-3; the D gene is possibly TRBD1 (8 bases). Per the germline V gene, CDR1 is SGHNT and CDR2 is YYREEE (reference sequence). This CDR3 contains 16 residues. Trimming shortened V by 4 bases and J by 4 bases, and 19 bases separated the two germline ends. The CDR3 bases are TGTGCCAGCAGCCCAGGACGGACAGGGAGGGCAGATACGCAGTATTTT. Translated, it gives CASSPGRTGRADTQYF.

This chain links TRBV2 with TRBJ2-1; the match to TRBD2 covers 9 bases. Germline CDR1 reads SNHLY; CDR2 reads FYNNEI. The CDR3 totals 14 residues. Germline trimming cut 4 bases from V and 10 bases from J; bases unmatched to any gene: 8. This CDR3 reads CASSVVRGGQEQFF. DNA for the CDR3: TGTGCCAGCAGTGTGGTGCGGGGGGGTCAGGAGCAGTTCTTC.

This chain links TRBV5-4 with TRBJ2-3, with 9 bases aligning to TRBD1. The junction had 13 bases not matched to a gene; V was cut back by 8 bases and J by 6 bases. The CDR3 has 15 amino acids. CDR1 SGHNT and CDR2 YYREEE come from the germline V gene (reference sequence). The CDR3 DNA is TGTGCCAGTAGCGCCGGGACAGGGCGTAAGGATACGCAGTATTTT. Protein: CASSAGTGRKDTQYF.

This clone was seen a handful of times. This chain links TRBV30 with TRBJ1-5, with D uncertain. This CDR3 region has 13 residues. The V and J ends lost 0 bases and 6 bases respectively, with 9 bases between them. From germline, CDR1 is GTSNPN and CDR2 SVGIG (reference sequence). CDR3 residues: CAWSVDVGQPQHF. The CDR3 nucleotides are TGTGCCTGGAGTGTAGACGTTGGTCAGCCCCAGCATTTT.

This rearrangement joins TRBV2 to TRBJ2-4; D is unresolved. Trimming cost V 0 bases and J 11 bases, with 17 bases left between them. Germline V gives CDR1 SNHLY, CDR2 FYNNEI. The CDR3 has 15 residues. CDR3 region: CASSEAKSGPIVQYF. CDR3 sequence (DNA): TGTGCCAGCAGTGAAGCCAAGTCCGGGCCAATCGTTCAGTACTTC.

The chain uses TRBV5-1 and TRBJ1-2; D might be TRBD1 (5 bases). Trimming removed 0 bases from V and 3 bases from J, with 9 bases in between. The CDR3 covers 14 residues. Germline V gives CDR1 SGHRS, CDR2 YFSETQ. The CDR3 DNA reads as TGCGCCAGCAGCTTGGGTGGGGACGACTATGGCTACACCTTC. This sequence encodes CASSLGGDDYGYTF.

A note on this clone: Other DNA variants within this sample encode the same CDR3. The chain couples TRBV15 to TRBJ1-1; unclear D gene. Germline values: CDR1 LNHNV, CDR2 YYDKDF (reference sequence). Trimming took off 3 bases at V and 0 bases at J, with 5 bases between the two ends. There are 13 residues in the CDR3. The CDR3 sequence: CATSRSLNTEAFF. CDR3 sequence (DNA): TGTGCCACCAGCAGGAGCTTGAACACTGAAGCTTTCTTT. Together with reference TRBV15 and TRBJ1-1, the CDR3 gives the full variable domain: DAMVIQNPRYQVTQFGKPVTLSCSQTLNHNVMYWYQQKSSQAPKLLFHYYDKDFNNEADTPDNFQSRRPNTSFCFLDIRSPGLGDTAMYLCATSRSLNTEAFFGQGTRLTVV.

The chain employs TRBV5-1 and TRBJ2-3, with 11 bases aligning to TRBD2. CDR1 SGHRS and CDR2 YFSETQ come from the germline V gene. This CDR3 has 17 residues. V was clipped by 3 bases and J by 1 base; unmatched bases: 7. CDR3 in amino acids: CASSSGLAGGRTDTQYF. For the CDR3, the DNA is TGCGCCAGCAGCTCCGGGCTAGCGGGAGGACGCACAGATACGCAGTATTTT.

This clone is a singleton in its sample. The rearrangement links TRBV27 to TRBJ1-6, with TRBD1 matching 11 bases. Germline loops: CDR1 MNHEY, CDR2 SMNVEV (reference sequence). Unmatched junction bases numbered 4, after V lost 6 bases and J lost 9 bases. CDR3 length: 14 residues. CDR3: CASRTGTGGSPLHF. For the CDR3, the DNA is TGTGCCAGCAGAACCGGGACAGGGGGTTCACCCCTCCACTTT.

The chain combines TRBV11-2 with TRBJ2-5, with D perhaps matching TRBD1 or TRBD2 (5 bases each). V was pared by 0 bases and J by 3 bases, with 8 bases between. This CDR3 has 14 amino acids. Germline CDR1 and CDR2: SGHAT and FQNNGV. CDR3 coding DNA: TGTGCCAGCAGCTTAGATTGGGGGAAAGAGACCCAGTACTTC. Protein product: CASSLDWGKETQYF. The entire variable domain, with the rest obtained from reference TRBV11-2 and TRBJ2-5, is as follows: EAGVAQSPRYKIIEKRQSVAFWCNPISGHATLYWYQQILGQGPKLLIQFQNNGVVDDSQLPKDRFSAERLKGVDSTLKIQPAKLEDSAVYLCASSLDWGKETQYFGPGTRLLVL.

The gene calls are TRBV7-2 and TRBJ1-2; 7 bases are shared with TRBD1. Germline-derived CDR1 and CDR2 are SGHTA and FQGNSA. Losses at the gene ends were 2 bases for V and 6 bases for J; bases not matched to a gene: 9. The CDR3 totals 15 residues. CDR3 nucleotide sequence: TGTGCCAGCAGCTTAATGGACAGGAAGGGAAATGGCTACACCTTC. Encoded protein: CASSLMDRKGNGYTF.

V gene TRBV7-6 combines with J gene TRBJ1-4, with 7 bases identical to TRBD1. CDR3 length: 16 amino acids. Germline loops: CDR1 SGHVS, CDR2 FNYEAQ. Trimming cost V 5 bases and J 0 bases; bases outside gene matches: 6. The CDR3 loop is CASSQGQLTTNEKLFF. The CDR3 bases are TGTGCCAGCAGCCAGGGACAGCTTACAACTAATGAAAAACTGTTTTTT.

The CDR3, as DNA: TGTGCCAGCAGCCTCCCGCCAGGCCCCCACTGGGCCAACGTCCTGACTTTC. Protein: CASSLPPGPHWANVLTF. The genes are TRBV5-6 and TRBJ2-6; no firm D call. V lost 4 bases, J lost 5 bases, and 19 bases lay in between. The CDR3 sequence is 17 residues long. From germline, CDR1 is SGHDT and CDR2 YYEEEE.

The chain carries TRBV11-2 and TRBJ2-1; 10 bases are a match to TRBD2. The CDR3 is made up of 15 amino acids. Per germline, CDR1 SGHAT and CDR2 FQNNGV. V lost 7 bases to trimming and J lost 10 bases; unmatched junction nucleotides: 13. The CDR3 sequence is CASTPGSGRAGEQFF. In nucleotides, the CDR3 is TGTGCCAGCACCCCGGGGAGCGGGAGGGCCGGAGAGCAGTTCTTC. Full variable domain (rest looked up from reference TRBV11-2 and TRBJ2-1): EAGVAQSPRYKIIEKRQSVAFWCNPISGHATLYWYQQILGQGPKLLIQFQNNGVVDDSQLPKDRFSAERLKGVDSTLKIQPAKLEDSAVYLCASTPGSGRAGEQFFGPGTRLTVL.

The V call is TRBV5-1, the J call TRBJ2-7; D perhaps matches TRBD1 (6 bases). Germline V lookup: CDR1 SGHRS, CDR2 YFSETQ. Trimming removed 0 bases at V and 2 bases at J, with 15 bases between. The CDR3 spans 16 residues. The CDR3 sequence: CASSLDRAKPTYEQYF. The CDR3 nucleotides are TGCGCCAGCAGCTTGGACAGGGCTAAACCCACCTACGAGCAGTACTTC.

This rearrangement joins TRBV6-5 to TRBJ1-1, with D possibly TRBD1 on 5 matching bases. This CDR3 spans 13 amino acids. The germline V and J ends were trimmed by 2 bases and 6 bases, with 10 bases remaining between them. Germline assignment: CDR1 MNHEY and CDR2 SVGAGI. In DNA, the CDR3 is TGTGCCAGCAGTTACAGGGGTCCGGCTGAAGCTTTCTTT. Its translation is CASSYRGPAEAFF.